Detailed here is one TCR beta chain. Germline CDR1 and CDR2: SQVTM and ANQGSEA. V gave up 8 bases and J gave up 4 bases; unmatched junction bases: 15. This CDR3 region has 15 residues. These data belong to a study of blood T cell repertoires in COVID-19. At the level of the study: Italy, Spain and the United States were the sources of the convalescent and acute COVID-19 samples. The cDNA or gDNA used as material had been derived from T cells, B-cell-depleted T cells, or PBMCs.

Original methodology: Nucleated cell counts were estimated from reference gene primer amplification. Sequencing was performed with immunoSEQ multiplex PCR; in TCRdb, only in-frame clones are kept and a portion is missing. V, J and clone size were drawn from that table, and D and trimming were deduced from the DNA. This table holds 300,000 to 400,000 clones, approximately 87% found once. Participants came from 24 US areas, aged roughly 18 to 95 years. The rearrangement joins TRBV29-1 to TRBJ2-3; 7 nucleotides match TRBD2. The clonotype originates from a woman aged 25 to 39 with acute COVID-19. The specimen sequenced was PBMCs or T cells enriched from blood (not recorded which). The CDR3 spells CSYSYRGVVADTQYF. The CDR3, as DNA: TGCAGCTACAGCTACCGGGGGGTTGTCGCAGATACGCAGTATTTT.